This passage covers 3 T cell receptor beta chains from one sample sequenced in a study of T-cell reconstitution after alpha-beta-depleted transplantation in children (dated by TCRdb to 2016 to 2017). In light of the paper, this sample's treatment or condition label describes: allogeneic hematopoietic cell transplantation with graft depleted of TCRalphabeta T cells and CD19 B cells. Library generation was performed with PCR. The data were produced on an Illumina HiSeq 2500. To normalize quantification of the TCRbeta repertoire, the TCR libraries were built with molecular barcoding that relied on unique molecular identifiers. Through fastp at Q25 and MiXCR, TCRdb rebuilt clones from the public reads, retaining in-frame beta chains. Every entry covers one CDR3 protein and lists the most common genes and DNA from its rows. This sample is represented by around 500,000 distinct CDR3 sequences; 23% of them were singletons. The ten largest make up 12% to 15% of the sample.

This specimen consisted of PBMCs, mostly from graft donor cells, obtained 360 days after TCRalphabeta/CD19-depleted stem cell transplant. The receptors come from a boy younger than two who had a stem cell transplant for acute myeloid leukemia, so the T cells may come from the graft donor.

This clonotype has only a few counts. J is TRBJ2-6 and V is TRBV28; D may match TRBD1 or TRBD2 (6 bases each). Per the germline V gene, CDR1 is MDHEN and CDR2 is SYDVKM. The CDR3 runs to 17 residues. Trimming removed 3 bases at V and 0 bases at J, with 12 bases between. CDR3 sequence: CASSLRGEDSGANVLTF. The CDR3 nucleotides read TGTGCCAGCAGTTTGAGGGGGGAGGACTCTGGGGCCAACGTCCTGACTTTC. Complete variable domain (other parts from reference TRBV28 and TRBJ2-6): DVKVTQSSRYLVKRTGEKVFLECVQDMDHENMFWYRQDPGLGLRLIYFSYDVKMKEKGDIPEGYSVSREKKERFSLILESASTNQTSMYLCASSLRGEDSGANVLTFGAGSRLTVL.

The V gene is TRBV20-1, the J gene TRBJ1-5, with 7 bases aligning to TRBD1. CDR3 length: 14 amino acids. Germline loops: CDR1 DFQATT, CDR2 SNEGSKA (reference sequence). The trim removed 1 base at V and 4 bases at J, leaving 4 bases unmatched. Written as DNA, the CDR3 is TGCAGTGCTAGAGGGACAGGTTCTAATCAGCCCCAGCATTTT. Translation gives CSARGTGSNQPQHF.

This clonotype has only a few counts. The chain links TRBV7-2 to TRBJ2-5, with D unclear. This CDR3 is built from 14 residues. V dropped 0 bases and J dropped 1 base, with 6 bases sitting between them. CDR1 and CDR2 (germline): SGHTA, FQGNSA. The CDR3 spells CASSLAGFQETQYF. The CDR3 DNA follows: TGTGCCAGCAGCTTAGCGGGCTTCCAAGAGACCCAGTACTTC. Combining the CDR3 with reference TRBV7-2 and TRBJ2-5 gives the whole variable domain GAGVSQSPSNKVTEKGKDVELRCDPISGHTALYWYRQSLGQGLEFLIYFQGNSAPDKSGLPSDRFSAERTGGSVSTLTIQRTQQEDSAVYLCASSLAGFQETQYFGPGTRLLVL.